This record concerns one TCR beta chain sequence. This clone's antigen is unknown. Base qualities were left out, and no much larger clone turns up one base away. The CDR3 regions of human TCRbeta chains were analyzed by immunosequencing. As for the authors' bioinformatics: Repertoire TCRs were checked for matches against a reference library of SARS-CoV-2-specific TCRs that had been generated using the MIRA antigen-specificity platform. Breadth meant the fraction of unique TCRs that were SARS-CoV-2-associated, whereas depth meant the fraction of total T cells that were SARS-CoV-2-associated. Using the MIRA data, every spike-specific TCR was mapped to the spike region that the TCR reacted to and assigned to either a CD4 or a CD8 class. Log10-transformed breadth and depth values were compared by one-way ANOVA with Sidak's multiple comparisons tests. What TCRdb holds here is the immuneACCESS table cut down to in-frame rearrangements. Part of the clones is not present; checked against another copy, under half of the missing clones reflect an unresolved V gene, and the others are unexplained. V and J calls plus clone size are reproduced from that table; the DNA served to infer D and trimming. The sample table contains 120,000 or so clones; only one count was recorded for roughly 92% of them. The top ten hold roughly 7.6% of the sample.

The time point label, as the study defines it: baseline before first vaccination. The vaccinee samples were drawn from two UK trials, COV001 and COV002, one of which was a single-blind randomized controlled phase 2/3 trial testing AZD1222 (ChAdOx1 nCoV-19) in healthy adults. For TCRbeta chain sequencing, PBMC samples from trial participants were taken at day 0 and at day 28 after the second dose. This sample was included in a study of T cell responses to AZD1222 COVID-19 vaccine (dated by TCRdb to the early 2020s). About the full investigation: AZD1222 recipients whose second dose came at about 4 weeks and those whose second dose came at about 12 weeks were combined into one group, since spike-specific TCR depth and breadth did not differ between the two schedules. Enrollment into the trials was organized by age into subgroups of 18-55, 56-69 and 70-plus years, and those subgroups contained about 160, 30 and 59 TCR-sequenced participants, respectively. TCR sequencing was performed for more than 230 trial participants, of whom about 200 were given two doses of AZD1222 and around 25 were given two doses of MenACWY control vaccine.

Broader findings and caveats from the paper: Epitopes outside the regions mutated in the B.1.351 and B.1.1.7 variants were reportedly recognized by nearly half of the unique spike-specific TCRs. In the small 56-69-year group, the increase in depth fell short of significance, most likely because of low power. Because no samples from the day 14 peak response were available, repertoires could be characterized only after the peak T cell response. Participants were mostly white British, with more females than males. The authors suggested clonal diversity may have been underestimated. Conclusions about previously exposed vaccinees are limited because only five to seven AZD1222 recipients were SARS-CoV-2 seropositive at baseline. Spike-specific TCR breadth and depth rose significantly after two AZD1222 doses compared with day 0 and with MenACWY recipients. The vaccine-associated CD4 TCRs covered the entire spike protein, and the dominant responses fell in regions 160-218 and 743-854.

Including the terminal cysteine and phenylalanine, the CDR3 comprises 16 residues. The sequence is cut down to CDR3 DNA, 48 bases in frame from base 1. The germline V gene gives CDR1 as SGHAT and CDR2 as FQNNGV. Here V drops 6 bases and J drops 2 bases, and the junction holds 9 bases not matched to any gene. The sample here was peripheral blood, taken on day 0 of AZD1222 vaccination. Recombination joined TRBV11-2 with TRBJ2-2; the junction holds 7 bases that match TRBD1. The sequence was collected from an adult in good health. The DNA sequence is given as TGTGCCAGCAGATTGGCCCGGGACAGAAACACCGGGGAGCTGTTTTTT. Its amino acids are CASRLARDRNTGELFF.